This T cell receptor (beta chain) was identified in a study of regulatory T cells in long-lasting Graves disease. The time point: newly diagnosed GD, antithyroid drugs for less than 3 months. PBMC-derived RNA was used for the TCR library. A peripheral blood sample, nine milliliters in volume, was drawn into EDTA tubes. J lost 1 base, V lost 6 bases, and 0 bases had no gene match. There are 13 residues in the CDR3. Study results and caveats: Fewer public clonotypes were shared by new patients (around 960) than by persistent patients (approximately 2,700).

This clonotype was observed at least ten times. Antigen specificity is unknown. Building of the TCR beta libraries involved iRepertoire HTBI primers and Arm-PCR of CDR3 regions. TCRdb fed the multiplex PCR reads into MiXCR, producing one record per CDR3 protein. This sample yields roughly 610,000 distinct CDR3 sequences, of which about 15% are seen a single time; about 12% belongs to the top ten. In addition, the sample was reused for a study of T cells in Graves' hyperthyroidism and ophthalmopathy. That investigation notes: Ophthalmopathy and stable hyperthyroidism were told apart by a 13 V-J model. Onset of ophthalmopathy came a median around 6.2 months after the model predicted it.

This receptor was identified in a man between 18 and 35 years old with Graves disease. The specimen comprised peripheral blood mononuclear cells (PBMCs), sampled at new diagnosis, from a patient treated with antithyroid drugs. This rearrangement joins TRBV12-3 or TRBV12-4 to TRBJ2-3; 8 positions match TRBD2. This chain's CDR3 is CASRLAGTDTQYF. As DNA, the CDR3 is TGTGCCAGCAGACTAGCGGGCACAGATACGCAGTATTTT.